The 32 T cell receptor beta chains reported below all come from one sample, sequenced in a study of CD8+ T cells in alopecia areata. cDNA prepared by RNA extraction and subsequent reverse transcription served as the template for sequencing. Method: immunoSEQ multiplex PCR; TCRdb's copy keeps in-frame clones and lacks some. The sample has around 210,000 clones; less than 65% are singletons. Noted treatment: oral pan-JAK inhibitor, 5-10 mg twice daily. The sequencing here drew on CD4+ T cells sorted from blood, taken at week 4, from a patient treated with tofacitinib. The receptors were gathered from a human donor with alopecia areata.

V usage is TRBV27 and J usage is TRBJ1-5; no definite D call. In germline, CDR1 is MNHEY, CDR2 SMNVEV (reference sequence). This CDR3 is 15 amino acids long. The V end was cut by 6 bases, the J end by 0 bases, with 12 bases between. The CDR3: CASRPGPGSNQPQHF. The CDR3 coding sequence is TGTGCCAGCAGGCCCGGCCCCGGTAGCAATCAGCCCCAGCATTTT.

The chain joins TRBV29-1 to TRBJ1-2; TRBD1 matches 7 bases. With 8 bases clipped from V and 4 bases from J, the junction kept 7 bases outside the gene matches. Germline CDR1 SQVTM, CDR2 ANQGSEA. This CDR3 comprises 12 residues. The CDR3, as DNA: TGCAGCACCCAGACAGGGATCTATGGCTACACCTTC. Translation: CSTQTGIYGYTF.

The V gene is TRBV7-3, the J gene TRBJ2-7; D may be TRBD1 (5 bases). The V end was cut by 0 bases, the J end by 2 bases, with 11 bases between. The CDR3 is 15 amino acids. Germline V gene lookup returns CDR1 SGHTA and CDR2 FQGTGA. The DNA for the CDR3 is TGTGCCAGCAGCTTAACGGCAGGGCTTCCCTACGAGCAGTACTTC. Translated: CASSLTAGLPYEQYF.

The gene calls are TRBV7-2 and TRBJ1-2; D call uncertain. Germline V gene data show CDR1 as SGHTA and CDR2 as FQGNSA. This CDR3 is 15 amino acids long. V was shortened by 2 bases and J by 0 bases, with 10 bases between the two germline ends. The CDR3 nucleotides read TGTGCCAGCAGCTTACGGGATCCAGCTAACTATGGCTACACCTTC. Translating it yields CASSLRDPANYGYTF.

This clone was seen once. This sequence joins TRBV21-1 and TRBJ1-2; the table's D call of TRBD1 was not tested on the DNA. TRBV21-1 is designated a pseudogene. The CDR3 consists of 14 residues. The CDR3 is CASSKGGQIYGYTF. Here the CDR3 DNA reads TGTGCCAGCAGCAAAGGAGGACAGATCTATGGCTACACCTTC.

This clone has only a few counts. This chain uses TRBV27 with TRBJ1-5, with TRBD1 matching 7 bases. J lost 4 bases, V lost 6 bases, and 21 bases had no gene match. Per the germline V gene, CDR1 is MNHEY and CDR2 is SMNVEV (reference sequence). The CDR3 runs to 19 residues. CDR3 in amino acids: CASSRKPPTGTASNQPQHF. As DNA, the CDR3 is TGTGCCAGCAGCCGCAAGCCCCCTACCGGGACAGCATCGAATCAGCCCCAGCATTTT.

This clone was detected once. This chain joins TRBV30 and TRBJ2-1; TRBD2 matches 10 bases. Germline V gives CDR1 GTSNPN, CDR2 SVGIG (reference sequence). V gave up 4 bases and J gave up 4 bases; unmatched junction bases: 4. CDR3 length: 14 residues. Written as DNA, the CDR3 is TGTGCCTGGACTGTAGCGGGAGGATACAATGAGCAGTTCTTC. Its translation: CAWTVAGGYNEQFF.

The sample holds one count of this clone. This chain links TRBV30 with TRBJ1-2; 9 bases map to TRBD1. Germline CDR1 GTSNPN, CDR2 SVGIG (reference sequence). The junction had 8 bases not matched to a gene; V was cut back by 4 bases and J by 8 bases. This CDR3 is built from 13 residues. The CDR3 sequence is CAWTGQGDWGYTF. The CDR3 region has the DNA TGTGCCTGGACGGGACAGGGTGACTGGGGCTACACCTTC.

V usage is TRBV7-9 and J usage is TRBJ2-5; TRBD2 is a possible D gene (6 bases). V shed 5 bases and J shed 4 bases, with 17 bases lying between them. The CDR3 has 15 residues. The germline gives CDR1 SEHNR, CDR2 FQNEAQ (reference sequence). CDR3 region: CASSRRDSSAETQYF. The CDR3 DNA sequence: TGTGCCAGCAGCCGTCGGGACTCAAGTGCAGAGACCCAGTACTTC.

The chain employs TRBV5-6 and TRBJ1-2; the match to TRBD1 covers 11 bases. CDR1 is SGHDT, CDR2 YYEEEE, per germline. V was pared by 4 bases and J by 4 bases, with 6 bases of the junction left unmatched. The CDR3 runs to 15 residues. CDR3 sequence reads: CASSTGTGGIYGYTF. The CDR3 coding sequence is TGTGCCAGCAGCACCGGGACAGGGGGTATCTATGGCTACACCTTC.

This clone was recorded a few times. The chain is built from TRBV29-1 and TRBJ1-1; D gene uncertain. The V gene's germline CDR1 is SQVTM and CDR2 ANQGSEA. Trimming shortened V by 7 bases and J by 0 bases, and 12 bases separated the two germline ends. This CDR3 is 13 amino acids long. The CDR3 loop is CSALVNMNTEAFF. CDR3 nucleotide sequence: TGCAGCGCCTTGGTTAACATGAACACTGAAGCTTTCTTT.

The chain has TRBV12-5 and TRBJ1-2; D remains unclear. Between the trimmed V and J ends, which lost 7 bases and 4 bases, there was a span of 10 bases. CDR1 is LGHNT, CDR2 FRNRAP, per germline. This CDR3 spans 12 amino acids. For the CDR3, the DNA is TGTGCTAGTGCCTTCGCAGGCTATGGCTACACCTTC. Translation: CASAFAGYGYTF.

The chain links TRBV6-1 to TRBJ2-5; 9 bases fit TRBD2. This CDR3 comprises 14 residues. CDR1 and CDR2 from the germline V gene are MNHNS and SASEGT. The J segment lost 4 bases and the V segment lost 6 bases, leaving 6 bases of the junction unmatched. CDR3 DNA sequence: TGTGCCAGCAGCCGGGGACTAGCAATAGAGACCCAGTACTTC. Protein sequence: CASSRGLAIETQYF.

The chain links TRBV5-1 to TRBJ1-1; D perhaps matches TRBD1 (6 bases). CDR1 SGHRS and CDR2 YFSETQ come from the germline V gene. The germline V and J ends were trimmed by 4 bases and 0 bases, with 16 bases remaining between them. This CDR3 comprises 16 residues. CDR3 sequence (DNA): TGCGCCAGCAGCGGGGACATGGTAAAAGTGAACACTGAAGCTTTCTTT. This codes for CASSGDMVKVNTEAFF.

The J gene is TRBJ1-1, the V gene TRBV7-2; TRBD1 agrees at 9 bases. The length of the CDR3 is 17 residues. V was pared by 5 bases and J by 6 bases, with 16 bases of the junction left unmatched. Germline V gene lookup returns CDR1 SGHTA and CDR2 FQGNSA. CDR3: CASSLPRQGVGTAEAFF. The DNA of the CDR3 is TGTGCCAGCAGCCTACCACGACAGGGGGTTGGGACCGCTGAAGCTTTCTTT. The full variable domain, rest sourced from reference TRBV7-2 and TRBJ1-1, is GAGVSQSPSNKVTEKGKDVELRCDPISGHTALYWYRQSLGQGLEFLIYFQGNSAPDKSGLPSDRFSAERTGGSVSTLTIQRTQQEDSAVYLCASSLPRQGVGTAEAFFGQGTRLTVV.

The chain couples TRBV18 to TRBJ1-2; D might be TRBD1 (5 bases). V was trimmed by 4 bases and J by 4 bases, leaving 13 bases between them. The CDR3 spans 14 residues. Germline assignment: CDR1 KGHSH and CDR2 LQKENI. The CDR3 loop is CASSHADKSYGYTF. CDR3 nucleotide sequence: TGTGCCAGCTCACATGCGGACAAGAGCTATGGCTACACCTTC.

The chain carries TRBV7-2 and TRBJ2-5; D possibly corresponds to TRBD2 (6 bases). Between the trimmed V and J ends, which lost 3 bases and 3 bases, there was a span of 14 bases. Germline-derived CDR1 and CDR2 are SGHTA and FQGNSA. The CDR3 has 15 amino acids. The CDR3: CASSLVRTIKETQYF. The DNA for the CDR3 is TGTGCCAGCAGCTTGGTGCGGACTATTAAAGAGACCCAGTACTTC. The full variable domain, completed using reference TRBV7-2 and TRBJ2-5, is GAGVSQSPSNKVTEKGKDVELRCDPISGHTALYWYRQSLGQGLEFLIYFQGNSAPDKSGLPSDRFSAERTGGSVSTLTIQRTQQEDSAVYLCASSLVRTIKETQYFGPGTRLLVL.

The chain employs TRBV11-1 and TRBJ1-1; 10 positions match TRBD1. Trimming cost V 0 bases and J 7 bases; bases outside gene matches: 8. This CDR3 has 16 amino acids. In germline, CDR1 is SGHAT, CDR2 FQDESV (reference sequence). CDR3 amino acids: CASSLARDRGGLEAFF. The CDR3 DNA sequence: TGTGCCAGCAGCTTAGCGCGGGACAGGGGAGGGCTTGAAGCTTTCTTT. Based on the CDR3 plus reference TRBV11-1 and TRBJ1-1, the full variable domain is EAEVAQSPRYKITEKSQAVAFWCDPISGHATLYWYRQILGQGPELLVQFQDESVVDDSQLPKDRFSAERLKGVDSTLKIQPAELGDSAMYLCASSLARDRGGLEAFFGQGTRLTVV.

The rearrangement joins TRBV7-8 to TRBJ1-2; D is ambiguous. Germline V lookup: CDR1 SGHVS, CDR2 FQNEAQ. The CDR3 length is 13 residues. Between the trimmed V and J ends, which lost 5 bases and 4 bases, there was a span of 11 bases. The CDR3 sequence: CASSLRATYGYTF. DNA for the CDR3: TGTGCCAGCAGCCTCCGAGCGACCTATGGCTACACCTTC.

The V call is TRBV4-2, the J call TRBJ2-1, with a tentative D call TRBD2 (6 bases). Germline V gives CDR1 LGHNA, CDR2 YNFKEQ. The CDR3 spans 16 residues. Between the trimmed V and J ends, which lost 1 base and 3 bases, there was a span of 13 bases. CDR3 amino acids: CASSQGDMGGYNEQFF. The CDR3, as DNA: TGTGCCAGCAGCCAAGGAGACATGGGGGGCTACAATGAGCAGTTCTTC.

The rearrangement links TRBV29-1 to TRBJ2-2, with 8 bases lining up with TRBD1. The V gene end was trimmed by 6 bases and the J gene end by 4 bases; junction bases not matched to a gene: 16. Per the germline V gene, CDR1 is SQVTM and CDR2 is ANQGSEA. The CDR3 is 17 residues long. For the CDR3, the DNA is TGCAGCGTCCGGGGACAGGACCTTTCCGAGAGCACCGGGGAGCTGTTTTTT. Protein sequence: CSVRGQDLSESTGELFF.

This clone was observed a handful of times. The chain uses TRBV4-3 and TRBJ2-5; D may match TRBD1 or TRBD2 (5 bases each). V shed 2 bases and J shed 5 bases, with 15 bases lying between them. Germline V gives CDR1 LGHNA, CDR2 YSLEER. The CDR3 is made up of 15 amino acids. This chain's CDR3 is CASSQRPGAGETQYF. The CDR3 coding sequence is TGCGCCAGCAGCCAACGACCCGGGGCCGGGGAGACCCAGTACTTC.

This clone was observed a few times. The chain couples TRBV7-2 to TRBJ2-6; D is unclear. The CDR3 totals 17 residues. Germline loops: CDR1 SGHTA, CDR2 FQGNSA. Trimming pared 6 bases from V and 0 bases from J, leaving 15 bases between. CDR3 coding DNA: TGTGCCAGCAGTCCTTACTTCCAGAGCTCTGGGGCCAACGTCCTGACTTTC. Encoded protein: CASSPYFQSSGANVLTF.

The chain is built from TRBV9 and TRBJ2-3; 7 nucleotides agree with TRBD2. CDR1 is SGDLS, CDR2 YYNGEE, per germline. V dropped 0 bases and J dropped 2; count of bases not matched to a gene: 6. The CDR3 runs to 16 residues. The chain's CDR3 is CASSVAAGVLTDTQYF. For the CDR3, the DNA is TGTGCCAGCAGCGTAGCCGCGGGAGTTCTCACAGATACGCAGTATTTT.

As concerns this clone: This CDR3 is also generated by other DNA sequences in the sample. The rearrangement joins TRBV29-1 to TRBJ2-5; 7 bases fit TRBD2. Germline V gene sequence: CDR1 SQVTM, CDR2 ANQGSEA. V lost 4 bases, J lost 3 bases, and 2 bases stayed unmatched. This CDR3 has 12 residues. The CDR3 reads CSVGGGEETQYF. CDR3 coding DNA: TGCAGCGTTGGTGGGGGGGAAGAGACCCAGTACTTC.

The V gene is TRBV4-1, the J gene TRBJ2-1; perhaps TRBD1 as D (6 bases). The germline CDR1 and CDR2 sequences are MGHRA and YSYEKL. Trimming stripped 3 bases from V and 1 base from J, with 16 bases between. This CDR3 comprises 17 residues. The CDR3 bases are TGCGCCAGCAGCCAGGCTCTTACAGGGAGTTCCTACAATGAGCAGTTCTTC. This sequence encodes CASSQALTGSSYNEQFF.

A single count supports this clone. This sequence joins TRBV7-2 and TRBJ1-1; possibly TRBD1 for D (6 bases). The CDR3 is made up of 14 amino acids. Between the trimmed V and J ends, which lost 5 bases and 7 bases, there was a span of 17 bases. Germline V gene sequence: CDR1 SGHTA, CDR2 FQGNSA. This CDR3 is CASSPKQGVNEAFF. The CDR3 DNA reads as TGTGCCAGCAGCCCGAAACAGGGCGTCAATGAAGCTTTCTTT.

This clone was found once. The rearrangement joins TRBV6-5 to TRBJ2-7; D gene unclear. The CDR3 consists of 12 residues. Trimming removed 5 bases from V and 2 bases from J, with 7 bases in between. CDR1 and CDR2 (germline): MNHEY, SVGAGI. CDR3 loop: CASSRTTYEQYF. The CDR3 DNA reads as TGTGCCAGCAGTAGGACCACCTACGAGCAGTACTTC.

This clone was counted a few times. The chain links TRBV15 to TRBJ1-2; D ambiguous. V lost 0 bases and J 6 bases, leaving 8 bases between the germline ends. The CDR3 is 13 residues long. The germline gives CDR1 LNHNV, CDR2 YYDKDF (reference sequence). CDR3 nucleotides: TGTGCCACCAGCAGAGACCTCTTACATGGCTACACCTTC. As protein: CATSRDLLHGYTF. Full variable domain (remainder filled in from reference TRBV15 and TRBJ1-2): DAMVIQNPRYQVTQFGKPVTLSCSQTLNHNVMYWYQQKSSQAPKLLFHYYDKDFNNEADTPDNFQSRRPNTSFCFLDIRSPGLGDTAMYLCATSRDLLHGYTFGSGTRLTVV.

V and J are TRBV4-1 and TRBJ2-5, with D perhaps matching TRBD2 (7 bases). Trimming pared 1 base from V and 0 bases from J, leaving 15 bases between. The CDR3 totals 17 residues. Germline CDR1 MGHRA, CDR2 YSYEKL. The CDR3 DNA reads TGCGCCAGCAGCCAAGGGGGAAGGGGGGGTTACCAAGAGACCCAGTACTTC. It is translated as CASSQGGRGGYQETQYF.

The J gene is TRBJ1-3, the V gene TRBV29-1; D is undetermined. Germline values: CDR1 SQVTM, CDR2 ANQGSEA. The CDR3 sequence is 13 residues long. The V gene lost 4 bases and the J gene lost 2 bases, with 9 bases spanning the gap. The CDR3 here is CSVGGPAGNTIYF. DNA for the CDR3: TGCAGCGTTGGGGGTCCAGCTGGAAACACCATATATTTT.

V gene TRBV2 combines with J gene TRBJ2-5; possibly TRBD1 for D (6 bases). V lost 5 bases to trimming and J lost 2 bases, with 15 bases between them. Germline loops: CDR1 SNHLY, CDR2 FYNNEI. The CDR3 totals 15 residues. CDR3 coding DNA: TGTGCCAGCAGTCCGATCACAGGGAGTCAAGAGACCCAGTACTTC. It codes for CASSPITGSQETQYF.